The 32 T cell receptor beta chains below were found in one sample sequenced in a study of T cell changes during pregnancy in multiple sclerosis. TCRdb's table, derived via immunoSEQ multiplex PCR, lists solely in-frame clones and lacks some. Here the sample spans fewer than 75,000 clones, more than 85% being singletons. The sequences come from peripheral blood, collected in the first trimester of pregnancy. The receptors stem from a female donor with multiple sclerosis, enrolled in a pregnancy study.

The DNA of the CDR3 is TGTGCCAGCAGCGTCCTTAGGGTCGGGGGGGAGCAGTACTTC. Its translation is CASSVLRVGGEQYF. V gene TRBV9 combines with J gene TRBJ2-7; TRBD2 matches 7 bases. This CDR3 comprises 14 residues. Germline loops: CDR1 SGDLS, CDR2 YYNGEE. Trimming removed 2 bases from V and 7 bases from J; junction bases left unmatched: 9. Filled out from reference TRBV9 and TRBJ2-7, the complete variable domain reads DSGVTQTPKHLITATGQRVTLRCSPRSGDLSVYWYQQSLDQGLQFLIQYYNGEERAKGNILERFSAQQFPDLHSELNLSSLELGDSALYFCASSVLRVGGEQYFGPGTRLTVT.

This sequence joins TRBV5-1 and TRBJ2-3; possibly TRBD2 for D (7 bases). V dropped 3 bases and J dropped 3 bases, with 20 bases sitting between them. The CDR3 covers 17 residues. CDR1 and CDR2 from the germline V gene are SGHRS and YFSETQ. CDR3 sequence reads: CASSWGGRRGGTDTQYF. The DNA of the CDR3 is TGCGCCAGCAGCTGGGGCGGAAGGAGGGGGGGTACAGATACGCAGTATTTT.

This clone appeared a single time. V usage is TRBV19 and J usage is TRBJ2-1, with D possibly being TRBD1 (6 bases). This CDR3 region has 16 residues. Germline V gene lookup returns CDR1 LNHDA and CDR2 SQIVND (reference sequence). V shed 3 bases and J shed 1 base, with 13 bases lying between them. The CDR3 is CASSIRGVRSYNEQFF. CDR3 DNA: TGTGCCAGTAGTATCAGGGGTGTAAGGTCCTACAATGAGCAGTTCTTC. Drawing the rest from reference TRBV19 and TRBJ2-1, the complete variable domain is DGGITQSPKYLFRKEGQNVTLSCEQNLNHDAMYWYRQDPGQGLRLIYYSQIVNDFQKGDIAEGYSVSREKKESFPLTVTSAQKNPTAFYLCASSIRGVRSYNEQFFGPGTRLTVL.

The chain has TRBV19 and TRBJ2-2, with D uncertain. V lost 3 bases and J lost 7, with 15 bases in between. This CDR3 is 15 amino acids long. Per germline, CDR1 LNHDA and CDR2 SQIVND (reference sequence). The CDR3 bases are TGTGCCAGTAGTATGGCTTCCGGGTTCGGCGGGGAGCTGTTTTTT. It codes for CASSMASGFGGELFF.

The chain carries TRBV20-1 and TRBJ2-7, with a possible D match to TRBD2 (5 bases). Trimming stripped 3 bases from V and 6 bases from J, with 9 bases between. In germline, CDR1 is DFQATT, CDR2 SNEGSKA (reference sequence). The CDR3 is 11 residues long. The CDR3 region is CSARAGVEQYF. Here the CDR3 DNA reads TGCAGTGCTAGGGCCGGGGTCGAGCAGTACTTC.

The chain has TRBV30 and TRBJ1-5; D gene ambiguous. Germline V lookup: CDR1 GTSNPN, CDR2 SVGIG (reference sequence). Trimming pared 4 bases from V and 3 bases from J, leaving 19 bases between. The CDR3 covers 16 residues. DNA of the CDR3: TGTGCCTGGACCCGAACCGTAGATAGCCTCAATCAGCCCCAGCATTTT. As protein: CAWTRTVDSLNQPQHF.

The CDR3 nucleotides are TGTGCCAGCACCAGGGGTAGTAATTCACCCCTCCACTTT. Amino acids: CASTRGSNSPLHF. J is TRBJ1-6 and V is TRBV7-8, with D possibly being TRBD1 (6 bases). In germline, CDR1 is SGHVS, CDR2 FQNEAQ. Deletions cut 7 bases from V and 6 bases from J, with 10 bases between. CDR3 length equals 13 residues.

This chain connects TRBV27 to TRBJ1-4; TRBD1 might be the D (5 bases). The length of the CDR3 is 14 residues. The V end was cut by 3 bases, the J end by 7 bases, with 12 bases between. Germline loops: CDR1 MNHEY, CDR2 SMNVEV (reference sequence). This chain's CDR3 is CASSLLGVGEKLFF. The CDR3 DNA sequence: TGTGCCAGCAGTTTGCTAGGGGTTGGTGAAAAACTGTTTTTT.

The CDR3 sequence is CASSPRPPGGPGDTQYF. The CDR3 DNA sequence: TGTGCCAGCAGCCCGAGGCCCCCGGGGGGGCCGGGAGATACGCAGTATTTT. The chain recombines TRBV9 with TRBJ2-3; 8 bases match TRBD2. The V gene's germline CDR1 is SGDLS and CDR2 YYNGEE. J lost 5 bases, V lost 4 bases, and 15 bases had no gene match. The CDR3 has 17 amino acids.

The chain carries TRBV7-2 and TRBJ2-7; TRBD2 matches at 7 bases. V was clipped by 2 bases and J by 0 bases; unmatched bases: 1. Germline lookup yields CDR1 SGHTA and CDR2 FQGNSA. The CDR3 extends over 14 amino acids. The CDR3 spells CASSLRDYSYEQYF. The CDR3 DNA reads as TGTGCCAGCAGCTTAAGGGACTACTCCTACGAGCAGTACTTC.

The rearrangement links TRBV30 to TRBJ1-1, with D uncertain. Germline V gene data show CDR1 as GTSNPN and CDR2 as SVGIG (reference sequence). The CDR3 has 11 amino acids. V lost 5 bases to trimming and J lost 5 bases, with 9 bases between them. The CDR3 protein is CAWLIQTEAFF. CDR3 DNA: TGTGCCTGGCTTATTCAGACTGAAGCTTTCTTT.

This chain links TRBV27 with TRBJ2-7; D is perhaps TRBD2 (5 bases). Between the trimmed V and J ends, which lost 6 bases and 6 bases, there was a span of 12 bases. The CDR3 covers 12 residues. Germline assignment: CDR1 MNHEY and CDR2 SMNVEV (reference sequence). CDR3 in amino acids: CASRGPSSEQYF. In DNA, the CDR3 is TGTGCCAGCAGGGGCCCTAGCTCCGAGCAGTACTTC.

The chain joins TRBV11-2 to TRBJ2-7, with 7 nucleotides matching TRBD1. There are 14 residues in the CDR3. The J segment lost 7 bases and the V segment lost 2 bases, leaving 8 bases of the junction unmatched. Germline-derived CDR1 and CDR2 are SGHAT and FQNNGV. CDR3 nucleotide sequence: TGTGCCAGCAGCTTATCCCCGACAGGGAATGAGCAGTACTTC. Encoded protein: CASSLSPTGNEQYF.

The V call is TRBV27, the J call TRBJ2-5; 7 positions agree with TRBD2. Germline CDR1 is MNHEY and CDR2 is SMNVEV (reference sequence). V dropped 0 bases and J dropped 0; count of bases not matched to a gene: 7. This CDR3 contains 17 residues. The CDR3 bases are TGTGCCAGCAGTTTATCATTCGGGGACTATAACCAAGAGACCCAGTACTTC. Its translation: CASSLSFGDYNQETQYF.

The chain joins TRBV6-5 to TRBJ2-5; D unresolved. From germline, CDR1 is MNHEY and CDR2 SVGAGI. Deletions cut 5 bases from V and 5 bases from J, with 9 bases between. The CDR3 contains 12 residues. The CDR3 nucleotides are TGTGCCAGCAGTGTGTACGGGGAGACCCAGTACTTC. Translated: CASSVYGETQYF.

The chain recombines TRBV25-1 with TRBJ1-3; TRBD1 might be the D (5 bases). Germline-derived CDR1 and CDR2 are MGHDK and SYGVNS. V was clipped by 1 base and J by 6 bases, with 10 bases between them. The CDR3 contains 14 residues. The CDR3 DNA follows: TGTGCCAGCAGTGAATTTGACAGAGAAAACACCATATATTTT. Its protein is CASSEFDRENTIYF.

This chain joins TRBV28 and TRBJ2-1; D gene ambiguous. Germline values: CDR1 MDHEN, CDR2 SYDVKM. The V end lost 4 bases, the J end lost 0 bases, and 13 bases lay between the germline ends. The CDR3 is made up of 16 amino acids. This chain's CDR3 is CASSWYASSSYNEQFF. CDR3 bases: TGTGCCAGCAGTTGGTACGCATCCAGCTCCTACAATGAGCAGTTCTTC.

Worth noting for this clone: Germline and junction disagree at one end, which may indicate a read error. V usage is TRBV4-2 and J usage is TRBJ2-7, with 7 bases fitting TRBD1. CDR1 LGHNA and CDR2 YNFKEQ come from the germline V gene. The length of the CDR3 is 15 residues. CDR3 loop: CASSQDLRQGSLQNF. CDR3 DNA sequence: TGTGCCAGCAGCCAAGATCTCAGACAGGGATCTCTACAAAACTTC.

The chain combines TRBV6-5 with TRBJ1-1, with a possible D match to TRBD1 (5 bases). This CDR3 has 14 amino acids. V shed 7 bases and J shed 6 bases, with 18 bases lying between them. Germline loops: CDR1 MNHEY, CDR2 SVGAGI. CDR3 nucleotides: TGTGCCAGCACCTCGGGACTTCGGGCTTCTGAAGCTTTCTTT. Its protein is CASTSGLRASEAFF.

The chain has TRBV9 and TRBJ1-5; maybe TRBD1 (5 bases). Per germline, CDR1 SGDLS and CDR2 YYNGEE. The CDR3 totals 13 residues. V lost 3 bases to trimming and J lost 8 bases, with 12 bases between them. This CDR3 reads CASSETVSKPQHF. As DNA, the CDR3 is TGTGCCAGCAGCGAGACAGTCTCTAAGCCCCAGCATTTT.

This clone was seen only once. The CDR3 region has the DNA TGTGCCAGCAGCCCAGGGGGATACCCCTCCTACAATGAGCAGTTCTTC. This gives the protein CASSPGGYPSYNEQFF. This chain joins TRBV14 and TRBJ2-1; TRBD1 agrees at 7 bases. Germline CDR1 SGHDN, CDR2 FVKESK. The CDR3 covers 16 residues. V lost 4 bases to trimming and J lost 0 bases; unmatched junction nucleotides: 6.

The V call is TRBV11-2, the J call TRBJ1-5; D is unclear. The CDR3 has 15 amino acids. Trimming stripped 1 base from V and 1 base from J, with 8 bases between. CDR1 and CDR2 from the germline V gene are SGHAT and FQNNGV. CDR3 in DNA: TGTGCCAGCAGCTTAGCCCTCGGGAGCAATCAGCCCCAGCATTTT. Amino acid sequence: CASSLALGSNQPQHF.

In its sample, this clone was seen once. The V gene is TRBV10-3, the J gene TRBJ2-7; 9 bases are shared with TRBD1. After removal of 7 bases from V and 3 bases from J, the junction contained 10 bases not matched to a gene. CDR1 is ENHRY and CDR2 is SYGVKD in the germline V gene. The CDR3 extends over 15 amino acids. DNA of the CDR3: TGTGCCATCACCCCGACAGGGGGGTTCAACTACGAGCAGTACTTC. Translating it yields CAITPTGGFNYEQYF.

This CDR3 is CSAPREGYTF. The CDR3 coding sequence is TGCAGTGCTCCCAGGGAAGGCTACACCTTC. V is TRBV20-1 and J is TRBJ1-2, with D perhaps TRBD1 (5 bases). Trimming stripped 5 bases from V and 8 bases from J, with 9 bases between. The germline V gene encodes CDR1 DFQATT and CDR2 SNEGSKA (reference sequence). This CDR3 is 10 amino acids long.

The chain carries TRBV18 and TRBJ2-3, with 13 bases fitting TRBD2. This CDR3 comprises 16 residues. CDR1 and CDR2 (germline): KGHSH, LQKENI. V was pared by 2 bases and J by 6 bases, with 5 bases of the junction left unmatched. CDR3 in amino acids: CASSPGTSGEADTQYF. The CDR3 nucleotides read TGTGCCAGCTCACCAGGGACTAGCGGGGAAGCGGATACGCAGTATTTT.

CDR3 in DNA: TGTGCCAGCAGCTCAGACAGGGCGGGGAACACTGAAGCTTTCTTT. This gives the protein CASSSDRAGNTEAFF. The chain combines TRBV5-4 with TRBJ1-1; 7 bases line up with TRBD1. V lost 3 bases and J lost 1; bases outside the gene matches: 6. Germline V gene data show CDR1 as SGHNT and CDR2 as YYREEE (reference sequence). This CDR3 has 15 residues.

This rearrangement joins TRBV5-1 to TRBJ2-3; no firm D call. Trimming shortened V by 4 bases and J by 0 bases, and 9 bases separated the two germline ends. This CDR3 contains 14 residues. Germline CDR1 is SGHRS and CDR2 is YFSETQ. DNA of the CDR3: TGCGCCAGCAGCGTCGACGGGAGCACAGATACGCAGTATTTT. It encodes CASSVDGSTDTQYF.

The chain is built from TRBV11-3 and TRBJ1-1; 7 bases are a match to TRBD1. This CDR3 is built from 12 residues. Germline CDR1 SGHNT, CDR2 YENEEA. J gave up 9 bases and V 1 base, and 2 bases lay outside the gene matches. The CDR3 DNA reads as TGTGCCAGCAGCTTAGGGACAGGCCAAGCTTTCTTT. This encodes CASSLGTGQAFF. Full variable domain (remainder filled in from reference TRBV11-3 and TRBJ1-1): EAGVVQSPRYKIIEKKQPVAFWCNPISGHNTLYWYLQNLGQGPELLIRYENEEAVDDSQLPKDRFSAERLKGVDSTLKIQPAELGDSAVYLCASSLGTGQAFFGQGTRLTVV.

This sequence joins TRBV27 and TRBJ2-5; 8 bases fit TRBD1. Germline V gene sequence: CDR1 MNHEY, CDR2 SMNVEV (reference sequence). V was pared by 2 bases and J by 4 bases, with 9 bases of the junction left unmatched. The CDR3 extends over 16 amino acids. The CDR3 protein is CASSLEAGGRRETQYF. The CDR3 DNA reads TGTGCCAGCAGTTTAGAGGCAGGGGGCCGGAGAGAGACCCAGTACTTC.

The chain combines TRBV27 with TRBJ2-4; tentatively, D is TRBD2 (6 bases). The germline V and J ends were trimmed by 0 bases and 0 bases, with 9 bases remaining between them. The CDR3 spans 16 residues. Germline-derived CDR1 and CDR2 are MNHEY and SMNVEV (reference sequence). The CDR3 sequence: CASSLSIAVAKNIQYF. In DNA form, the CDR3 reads TGTGCCAGCAGTTTATCTATAGCGGTAGCCAAAAACATTCAGTACTTC.

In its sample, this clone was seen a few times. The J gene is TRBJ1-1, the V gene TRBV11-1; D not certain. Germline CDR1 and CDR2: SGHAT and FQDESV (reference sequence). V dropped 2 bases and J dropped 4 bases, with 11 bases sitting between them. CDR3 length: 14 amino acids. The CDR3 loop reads CASSLPTTRTEAFF. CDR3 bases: TGTGCCAGCAGCTTACCGACTACCCGCACTGAAGCTTTCTTT.

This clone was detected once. The CDR3 nucleotides read TGTGCCTGGGGACCCGGGACAGGGATCAGCTATGGCTACACCTTC. This sequence encodes CAWGPGTGISYGYTF. This rearrangement joins TRBV30 to TRBJ1-2; 9 nucleotides agree with TRBD1. CDR3 size: 15 residues. V lost 5 bases and J lost 4; bases outside the gene matches: 11. The germline V gene encodes CDR1 GTSNPN and CDR2 SVGIG (reference sequence).